The 32 T cell receptor beta chains given below trace back to one sample, sequenced in a study of T cell responses to AZD1222 COVID-19 vaccine. Repertoires were generated with immunoSEQ multiplex PCR, while TCRdb's copy carries only in-frame clones and drops some. The table shows 140,000 or so clones, with under 95% occurring only once. This specimen was peripheral blood, taken 28 days after the second AZD1222 dose. These receptors all stem from an adult who received the AZD1222 COVID-19 vaccine.

The rearrangement links TRBV6-5 to TRBJ1-1; a possible D gene is TRBD1 (5 bases). This CDR3 is 15 amino acids long. Germline V lookup: CDR1 MNHEY, CDR2 SVGAGI. V lost 4 bases, J lost 0 bases, and 12 bases lay in between. CDR3 sequence (DNA): TGTGCCAGCAGTTGGGGAGACAGACTGAACACTGAAGCTTTCTTT. Its protein product is CASSWGDRLNTEAFF.

V gene TRBV2 combines with J gene TRBJ1-1; D is possibly TRBD1 (6 bases). This CDR3 has 13 amino acids. Trimming took off 5 bases at V and 3 bases at J, with 10 bases between the two ends. Germline lookup yields CDR1 SNHLY and CDR2 FYNNEI. This CDR3 is CASSKDSYTEAFF. The CDR3 DNA follows: TGTGCCAGCAGTAAGGACAGCTACACTGAAGCTTTCTTT.

CDR3 region: CASSPGDGPNYGYTF. As DNA, the CDR3 is TGTGCCAGCAGCCCCGGGGACGGACCTAACTATGGCTACACCTTC. The genes are TRBV7-2 and TRBJ1-2; maybe TRBD1 (5 bases). The germline V gene has CDR1 SGHTA and CDR2 FQGNSA. The CDR3 spans 15 residues. The V and J ends lost 5 bases and 0 bases respectively, with 13 bases between them.

This clone was observed once. This chain joins TRBV5-4 and TRBJ2-1; 11 bases align to TRBD2. Losses at the gene ends were 2 bases for V and 4 bases for J; bases not matched to a gene: 8. Germline lookup yields CDR1 SGHNT and CDR2 YYREEE (reference sequence). The CDR3 consists of 17 residues. CDR3 nucleotide sequence: TGTGCCAGCAGCTTAGACACTAGCGGGAGCCTATACAATGAGCAGTTCTTC. This translates into CASSLDTSGSLYNEQFF.

The V gene is TRBV6-5, the J gene TRBJ1-2; perhaps TRBD1 as D (6 bases). Between the trimmed V and J ends, which lost 6 bases and 4 bases, there was a span of 18 bases. The CDR3 totals 15 residues. Germline-derived CDR1 and CDR2 are MNHEY and SVGAGI. The DNA for the CDR3 is TGTGCCAGCAGCGCGAAAGGGGGTGGGCTCTATGGCTACACCTTC. This sequence encodes CASSAKGGGLYGYTF.

This CDR3 is CASGPWDPQFF. In DNA form, the CDR3 reads TGTGCCAGCGGACCGTGGGACCCGCAGTTCTTC. V gene TRBV27 combines with J gene TRBJ2-1; the D gene could be TRBD1 or TRBD2 (5 bases each). Germline CDR1 and CDR2: MNHEY and SMNVEV (reference sequence). V lost 8 bases and J 12 bases, leaving 14 bases between the germline ends. This CDR3 region has 11 residues.

V is TRBV5-1 and J is TRBJ1-1; 7 bases fit TRBD1. J lost 1 base, V lost 4 bases, and 7 bases had no gene match. The CDR3 length is 15 residues. The germline CDR1 and CDR2 sequences are SGHRS and YFSETQ. DNA of the CDR3: TGCGCCAGCAGCCCTGGAGGGGGCCGGAACACTGAAGCTTTCTTT. Protein: CASSPGGGRNTEAFF.

The chain is built from TRBV9 and TRBJ2-7; TRBD2 aligns across 14 bases. J lost 6 bases, V lost 4 bases, and 6 bases had no gene match. The CDR3 runs to 15 residues. Germline V gene lookup returns CDR1 SGDLS and CDR2 YYNGEE. The CDR3 DNA reads as TGTGCCAGCAGCCAAGGGACTAGCGGGAGTCGCGAGCAGTACTTC. Amino acid sequence: CASSQGTSGSREQYF.

This clone was counted a single time. The chain links TRBV6-5 to TRBJ2-7; 9 nucleotides match TRBD2. With V trimmed by 11 bases and J by 6 bases, 11 bases remained unmatched. Germline-derived CDR1 and CDR2 are MNHEY and SVGAGI. This CDR3 has 13 residues. CDR3 nucleotides: TGTGCCGCAGGGGTTGGCGGGAGGGGCGAGCAGTACTTC. It codes for CAAGVGGRGEQYF.

The V call is TRBV15, the J call TRBJ2-3; possibly TRBD2 for D (5 bases). The germline V and J ends were trimmed by 0 bases and 2 bases, with 9 bases remaining between them. In germline, CDR1 is LNHNV, CDR2 YYDKDF (reference sequence). CDR3 size: 15 residues. CDR3 DNA sequence: TGTGCCACCAGCAGAGAGAGGGTTTTCACAGATACGCAGTATTTT. Protein sequence: CATSRERVFTDTQYF. The full variable domain, its missing parts supplied by reference TRBV15 and TRBJ2-3, is DAMVIQNPRYQVTQFGKPVTLSCSQTLNHNVMYWYQQKSSQAPKLLFHYYDKDFNNEADTPDNFQSRRPNTSFCFLDIRSPGLGDTAMYLCATSRERVFTDTQYFGPGTRLTVL.

This clone has more than one count but fewer than ten. The chain uses TRBV19 and TRBJ1-4, with D possibly matching TRBD1 (6 bases). The germline CDR1 and CDR2 sequences are LNHDA and SQIVND (reference sequence). Between the trimmed V and J ends, which lost 5 bases and 10 bases, there was a span of 11 bases. The CDR3 totals 12 residues. This chain's CDR3 is CASSGGSRKLFF. The CDR3 DNA is TGTGCCAGTAGTGGGGGCTCGAGAAAACTGTTTTTT.

The chain links TRBV5-6 to TRBJ1-1, with a weak D call TRBD1 (6 bases). The V end lost 4 bases, the J end lost 1 base, and 11 bases lay between the germline ends. The V gene's germline CDR1 is SGHDT and CDR2 YYEEEE. The CDR3 is 14 amino acids. As DNA, the CDR3 is TGTGCCAGCAGCCTTCAACAGGGGAACACTGAAGCTTTCTTT. As protein: CASSLQQGNTEAFF.

The chain joins TRBV19 to TRBJ2-1; tentatively, D is TRBD1 (6 bases). V shed 5 bases and J shed 10 bases, with 15 bases lying between them. The CDR3 contains 13 residues. From germline, CDR1 is LNHDA and CDR2 SQIVND (reference sequence). The CDR3 here is CASSVFSDREQFF. The CDR3 DNA sequence: TGTGCCAGTAGTGTCTTTTCCGACAGGGAGCAGTTCTTC.

The chain links TRBV3-1 (or the pseudogene TRBV3-2) to TRBJ2-1, with D possibly matching TRBD1 (5 bases). This CDR3 has 17 residues. The ends were cut back, 0 bases at V and 2 bases at J, with 14 bases in the middle. The germline V gene encodes CDR1 LGHDT and CDR2 YNNKEL (reference sequence). CDR3 nucleotides: TGTGCCAGCAGCCAAGATTGGGCAGGGTTAACCTACAATGAGCAGTTCTTC. It specifies CASSQDWAGLTYNEQFF.

This rearrangement joins TRBV18 to TRBJ2-1, with TRBD2 identical over 9 bases. Germline assignment: CDR1 KGHSH and CDR2 LQKENI. J gave up 2 bases and V 3 bases, and 5 bases lay outside the gene matches. This CDR3 contains 16 residues. The CDR3 sequence is CASSPAGGVTYNEQFF. The CDR3 region has the DNA TGTGCCAGCTCACCGGCGGGGGGGGTTACCTACAATGAGCAGTTCTTC.

This clone was counted once. This chain uses TRBV18 with TRBJ1-1; 9 nucleotides match TRBD1. J gave up 5 bases and V 5 bases, and 9 bases lay outside the gene matches. The CDR3 extends over 15 amino acids. The V gene's germline CDR1 is KGHSH and CDR2 LQKENI. CDR3 nucleotide sequence: TGTGCCAGCTCAACGGGACAGGGTGTGTATACTGAAGCTTTCTTT. Translation gives CASSTGQGVYTEAFF.

The CDR3 DNA reads as TGCAGCGTTGGGGGTAGCTCCTACAATGAGCAGTTCTTC. It codes for CSVGGSSYNEQFF. This chain links TRBV29-1 with TRBJ2-1; D remains unclear. The length of the CDR3 is 13 residues. The germline gives CDR1 SQVTM, CDR2 ANQGSEA. V shed 4 bases and J shed 0 bases, with 7 bases lying between them.

This chain connects TRBV29-1 to TRBJ1-1; the D gene is possibly TRBD1 (6 bases). V was cut by 6 bases and J by 5 bases, with 19 bases left in between. Germline V gene data show CDR1 as SQVTM and CDR2 as ANQGSEA. This CDR3 spans 14 amino acids. CDR3 sequence reads: CSVAWGGGRTEAFF. In nucleotides, the CDR3 is TGCAGCGTGGCATGGGGGGGCGGGCGGACTGAAGCTTTCTTT.

The chain joins TRBV7-2 to TRBJ2-3; either TRBD1 or TRBD2 may fit D (5 bases each). The V end was cut by 5 bases, the J end by 0 bases, with 12 bases between. The CDR3 sequence is 15 residues long. From germline, CDR1 is SGHTA and CDR2 FQGNSA. The CDR3 DNA reads as TGTGCCAGCAGCGGGACCTCACCTAGCACAGATACGCAGTATTTT. It is translated as CASSGTSPSTDTQYF.

The CDR3: CASSAGPGGAEAFF. Here the CDR3 DNA reads TGTGCCAGCAGCGCCGGCCCTGGGGGGGCTGAAGCTTTCTTT. The chain is built from TRBV9 and TRBJ1-1; the D gene is possibly TRBD1 (5 bases). The germline gives CDR1 SGDLS, CDR2 YYNGEE. Trimming removed 3 bases from V and 6 bases from J, with 15 bases in between. The CDR3 is 14 amino acids. Together with reference TRBV9 and TRBJ1-1, the CDR3 gives the full variable domain: DSGVTQTPKHLITATGQRVTLRCSPRSGDLSVYWYQQSLDQGLQFLIQYYNGEERAKGNILERFSAQQFPDLHSELNLSSLELGDSALYFCASSAGPGGAEAFFGQGTRLTVV.

V is TRBV29-1 and J is TRBJ2-7; D gene uncertain. Between the trimmed V and J ends, which lost 1 base and 2 bases, there was a span of 6 bases. CDR1 is SQVTM, CDR2 ANQGSEA, per germline. The CDR3 is made up of 12 amino acids. The CDR3 loop is CSVEVITYEQYF. CDR3 nucleotide sequence: TGCAGCGTTGAAGTCATAACCTACGAGCAGTACTTC.

This sequence joins TRBV2 and TRBJ2-6; 9 nucleotides line up with TRBD1. The CDR3 loop spans 17 amino acids. Per the germline V gene, CDR1 is SNHLY and CDR2 is FYNNEI. V shed 5 bases and J 0 bases; nucleotides not matched to a gene: 5. In nucleotides, the CDR3 is TGTGCCAGCAGTACGGGACAGGGTGACTCTGGGGCCAACGTCCTGACTTTC. Translation: CASSTGQGDSGANVLTF.

V gene TRBV30 combines with J gene TRBJ2-2, with 7 nucleotides matching TRBD2. This CDR3 is 14 amino acids long. Germline V gives CDR1 GTSNPN, CDR2 SVGIG (reference sequence). The J segment lost 2 bases and the V segment lost 5 bases, leaving 5 bases of the junction unmatched. CDR3 region: CAWLSGTNTGELFF. The DNA of the CDR3 is TGTGCCTGGTTGAGCGGGACCAACACCGGGGAGCTGTTTTTT.

The CDR3 sequence is CASSLLGGGQPQHF. As DNA, the CDR3 is TGTGCCAGCAGTTTATTGGGCGGAGGTCAGCCCCAGCATTTT. The chain carries TRBV27 and TRBJ1-5; D gene unclear. CDR1 MNHEY and CDR2 SMNVEV come from the germline V gene (reference sequence). The CDR3 length is 14 residues. V lost 1 base, J lost 6 bases, and 10 bases lay in between.

This sequence joins TRBV20-1 and TRBJ2-3; no reliable D call. The germline gives CDR1 DFQATT, CDR2 SNEGSKA (reference sequence). CDR3 length: 11 residues. Trimming stripped 3 bases from V and 4 bases from J, with 5 bases between. The DNA for the CDR3 is TGCAGTGCTAGGCATGCAGATACGCAGTATTTT. Translation gives CSARHADTQYF.

In nucleotides, the CDR3 is TGTGCCAGCAGTGAAGGGACTAGCGGGCCCAATGAGCAGTTCTTC. Translation: CASSEGTSGPNEQFF. V and J are TRBV6-1 and TRBJ2-1, with TRBD2 identical over 11 bases. J gave up 6 bases and V 1 base, and 2 bases lay outside the gene matches. CDR1 is MNHNS, CDR2 SASEGT, per germline. CDR3 size: 15 residues.

The rearrangement joins TRBV11-2 to TRBJ2-7, with 8 bases aligning to TRBD1. The CDR3 sequence is 14 residues long. V shed 5 bases, J shed 4 bases, and the junction held 7 bases outside the gene matches. Looked up from germline, CDR1 is SGHAT and CDR2 is FQNNGV. The CDR3 here is CASSLTGEQYEQYF. As DNA, the CDR3 is TGTGCCAGCAGCCTGACAGGGGAGCAATACGAGCAGTACTTC.

The chain employs TRBV11-2 and TRBJ1-2; D not resolved. Trimming took 5 bases from V and 5 from J, leaving 9 bases between them. This CDR3 contains 12 residues. Germline loops: CDR1 SGHAT, CDR2 FQNNGV. The CDR3 region is CASSPTGYGYTF. CDR3 DNA sequence: TGTGCCAGCAGCCCCACTGGGTATGGCTACACCTTC.

This rearrangement joins TRBV29-1 to TRBJ2-1; 9 nucleotides match TRBD1. Germline V gives CDR1 SQVTM, CDR2 ANQGSEA. V was clipped by 5 bases and J by 9 bases; unmatched bases: 11. This CDR3 has 14 amino acids. The CDR3 DNA follows: TGCAGCGTTCCGGGGACAGGGACTTTTGTTGAGCAGTTCTTC. Its translation: CSVPGTGTFVEQFF.

This chain links TRBV5-6 with TRBJ1-1; no reliable D call. The germline V gene has CDR1 SGHDT and CDR2 YYEEEE. The CDR3 runs to 15 residues. The V and J ends lost 5 bases and 3 bases respectively, with 17 bases between them. In DNA form, the CDR3 reads TGTGCCAGCAGACCCATCGAGAGGAGGGACACTGAAGCTTTCTTT. It yields the protein CASRPIERRDTEAFF.

V and J are TRBV5-1 and TRBJ2-7; D perhaps matches TRBD1 (6 bases). CDR1 is SGHRS, CDR2 YFSETQ, per germline. V dropped 3 bases and J dropped 4 bases, with 14 bases sitting between them. This CDR3 contains 14 residues. In DNA, the CDR3 is TGCGCCAGCAGCTATGACGGCCAGGGGTACGAGCAGTACTTC. Residues: CASSYDGQGYEQYF.

The chain recombines TRBV7-6 with TRBJ2-7; D gene uncertain. CDR3 length: 14 amino acids. Germline V gene sequence: CDR1 SGHVS, CDR2 FNYEAQ. V was shortened by 4 bases and J by 7 bases, with 17 bases between the two germline ends. CDR3 loop: CASSSGPQAGEQYF. In nucleotides, the CDR3 is TGTGCCAGCAGCTCCGGGCCCCAGGCCGGAGAGCAGTACTTC.